Following are 9 T cell receptor beta chains from one sample sequenced in a study of T cell responses to AZD1222 COVID-19 vaccine. The method was immunoSEQ multiplex PCR; TCRdb's version includes in-frame clones alone and lacks a portion of them. Among 98,000 or so clones, around nine tenths were seen once, and the ten largest hold roughly 15%. The material was peripheral blood, obtained 28 days after the second AZD1222 dose. Receptor source: an adult who received the AZD1222 COVID-19 vaccine.

This chain links TRBV6-2 or TRBV6-3 with TRBJ2-7, with a tentative D call TRBD2 (6 bases). The germline V gene has CDR1 MNHEY and CDR2 SVGEGT. This CDR3 contains 15 residues. V was cut by 5 bases and J by 2 bases, with 16 bases left in between. This chain's CDR3 is CASSRLEFLTYEQYF. In nucleotides, the CDR3 is TGTGCCAGCAGTAGACTAGAGTTTTTAACCTACGAGCAGTACTTC.

This chain links TRBV9 with TRBJ2-1; 10 nucleotides match TRBD2. Germline V CDR1 and CDR2: SGDLS, YYNGEE. Unmatched junction bases numbered 6, after V lost 0 bases and J lost 6 bases. The CDR3 runs 16 residues. CDR3 sequence (DNA): TGTGCCAGCAGCGTAGGGTTCACTAGCGGGGCCAATGAGCAGTTCTTC. This encodes CASSVGFTSGANEQFF.

The rearrangement uses TRBV28 and TRBJ1-6; TRBD1 might be the D (5 bases). Trimming removed 7 bases from V and 5 bases from J, with 12 bases in between. Per the germline V gene, CDR1 is MDHEN and CDR2 is SYDVKM. The CDR3 is 14 residues long. CDR3 in DNA: TGTGCCAGCACCCGGGGGGGACATAATTCACCCCTCCACTTT. Protein product: CASTRGGHNSPLHF.

J is TRBJ2-3 and V is TRBV10-1; D perhaps matches TRBD1 (5 bases). The V end was cut by 2 bases, the J end by 1 base, with 7 bases between. CDR3 size: 14 residues. CDR1 and CDR2 (germline): WNHNN, SYGVQD (reference sequence). The CDR3 is CASSEGQGTDTQYF. The CDR3 DNA reads as TGCGCCAGCAGTGAGGGACAAGGCACAGATACGCAGTATTTT.

This sequence joins TRBV3-1 (or the pseudogene TRBV3-2) and TRBJ1-2, with no clear D. Trimming pared 4 bases from V and 3 bases from J, leaving 9 bases between. The V gene's germline CDR1 is LGHDT and CDR2 YNNKEL (reference sequence). The CDR3 loop spans 13 amino acids. The CDR3 sequence: CASSPRKDYGYTF. In nucleotides, the CDR3 is TGTGCCAGCAGCCCTCGGAAGGACTATGGCTACACCTTC.

This chain links TRBV5-4 with TRBJ1-2, with 8 bases identical to TRBD1. The CDR3 is made up of 17 amino acids. The trim removed 2 bases at V and 4 bases at J, leaving 13 bases unmatched. Germline assignment: CDR1 SGHNT and CDR2 YYREEE (reference sequence). The CDR3: CASSFGQGVVFGYGYTF. In nucleotides, the CDR3 is TGTGCCAGCAGCTTTGGACAGGGTGTCGTGTTTGGCTATGGCTACACCTTC.

The gene calls are TRBV6-4 and TRBJ2-7; no reliable D call. The germline V gene has CDR1 MRHNA and CDR2 SNTAGT. Trimming stripped 2 bases from V and 0 bases from J, with 14 bases between. The length of the CDR3 is 16 residues. CDR3 protein: CASSDVLSRSSYEQYF. As DNA, the CDR3 is TGTGCCAGCAGTGACGTACTAAGCCGGAGCTCCTACGAGCAGTACTTC.

The genes are TRBV29-1 and TRBJ1-2; 8 positions match TRBD1. J lost 7 bases, V lost 3 bases, and 7 bases had no gene match. The CDR3 has 13 amino acids. Germline assignment: CDR1 SQVTM and CDR2 ANQGSEA. The CDR3, as DNA: TGCAGCGTTGACCCCGGACAGGGTGGTGGCTACACCTTC. Encoded protein: CSVDPGQGGGYTF.

V is TRBV7-3 and J is TRBJ1-6; D gene unclear. The CDR3 length is 13 residues. Trimming left V 2 bases short and J 7 bases short, with 6 bases between. Germline V CDR1 and CDR2: SGHTA, FQGTGA. This chain's CDR3 is CASSLGRNSPLHF. The CDR3, as DNA: TGTGCCAGCAGCTTAGGGAGAAATTCACCCCTCCACTTT.